These T cell receptor beta chains were read from a single sample in a study of T cell responses to AZD1222 COVID-19 vaccine. Using immunoSEQ multiplex PCR, the repertoire was profiled, and TCRdb retains in-frame clones only, with some absent. The data hold roughly 75,000 clones, with around 90% observed a single time. The sample here was peripheral blood, taken 28 days after the second AZD1222 dose. The receptors shown here come from an adult who received the AZD1222 COVID-19 vaccine. Both conserved end residues are part of each CDR3. The D gene is left open where the match is weak. The listing skips clone size in some rows; elsewhere it reads once, few, many or a size class.

D	V	size	J	DNA	CDR3
-	TRBV7-2	few	TRBJ2-1	TGTGCCAGCAGCTCGCCCTGGGCCGGGGGAAGGTATGAGCAGTTCTTC	CASSSPWAGGRYEQFF
-	TRBV30	-	TRBJ1-2	TGTGCCTGGAATGCTGGAGGAGGCTATGGCTACACCTTC	CAWNAGGGYGYTF
-	TRBV7-6	-	TRBJ2-7	TGTGCCAGCAGCGGAGTTATTAGGGGCCAGGGGTCAAACGAGCAGTACTTC	CASSGVIRGQGSNEQYF
TRBD1	TRBV7-9	few	TRBJ2-7	TGTGCCAGCAGCTTTATCGCCGGGACAGGGAGTTACGAGCAGTACTTC	CASSFIAGTGSYEQYF
-	TRBV30	-	TRBJ1-3	TGTGCCTGGGATTCCATCAGCTCTGGAAACACCATATATTTT	CAWDSISSGNTIYF
-	TRBV19	-	TRBJ1-3	TGTGCCAGTAGCCAGACCCGAGCCGGAAACACCATATATTTT	CASSQTRAGNTIYF
TRBD1	TRBV19	-	TRBJ2-4	TGTGCCAGTACGCGGGGGACAGGGACCAAAAACATTCAGTACTTC	CASTRGTGTKNIQYF
-	TRBV14	-	TRBJ2-1	TGTGCCAGCAGCCTGGAGCGGAATGAGCAGTTCTTC	CASSLERNEQFF
-	TRBV30	-	TRBJ1-3	TGTGCCTGGAGTAGGGTGTCTGGAAACACCATATATTTT	CAWSRVSGNTIYF
-	TRBV6-5	-	TRBJ2-7	TGTGCCAGCAGTCTCTCCTCAGGTTCCTACGAGCAGTACTTC	CASSLSSGSYEQYF
-	TRBV3-1/TRBV3-2	-	TRBJ2-3	TGTGCCAGCAGCCAAGAAGGAGTCGGGGATACGCAGTATTTT	CASSQEGVGDTQYF
-	TRBV6-6	-	TRBJ2-3	TGTGCCAGCAGTCCTGGGACTAGCACAGATACGCAGTATTTT	CASSPGTSTDTQYF
-	TRBV19	-	TRBJ2-7	TGTGCCAGTAGTATAGTGGGGACCTTGGAGCAGTACTTC	CASSIVGTLEQYF
-	TRBV5-1	-	TRBJ1-5	TGCGCCAGCAGCTTGAGCGGGGGTAGCAATCAGCCCCAGCATTTT	CASSLSGGSNQPQHF
-	TRBV24-1	-	TRBJ2-1	TGTGCCACCAGTCGAAGGGACAATGAGCAGTTCTTC	CATSRRDNEQFF
-	TRBV7-2	few	TRBJ1-1	TGTGCCAGCAGCCCGAAACGCGGGCCGAACACTGAAGCTTTCTTT	CASSPKRGPNTEAFF
-	TRBV10-2	-	TRBJ2-7	TGCGCCAGCAGTACAAGTCTCTACGAGCAGTACTTC	CASSTSLYEQYF
TRBD1	TRBV19	-	TRBJ2-7	TGTGCCAGTAGTATCGGACAGGGGGCCGGAGAGCAGTACTTC	CASSIGQGAGEQYF
-	TRBV3-1/TRBV3-2	-	TRBJ1-1	TGTGCCAGCAGCCCGTCATGGAACACTGAAGCTTTCTTT	CASSPSWNTEAFF
-	TRBV18	once	TRBJ2-7	TGTGCCAGCTCACCTTCCGGGTCCAACGAGCAGTACTTC	CASSPSGSNEQYF
TRBD1	TRBV5-1	-	TRBJ1-6	TGCGCCAGCAGCTTGGGATTGGGACAGGGGAATTCACCCCTCCACTTT	CASSLGLGQGNSPLHF
-	TRBV5-6	-	TRBJ2-5	TGTGCCAGCAGCTTAATTAGGACGGGGGAGACCCAGTACTTC	CASSLIRTGETQYF
TRBD1	TRBV4-2	-	TRBJ1-4	TGTGCCAGCAGCCGGACAACCGGGACAGGGGATGAAAAACTGTTTTTT	CASSRTTGTGDEKLFF
TRBD2	TRBV10-2	few	TRBJ2-5	TGCGCCAGCAGTGACCCCGGGGGCAGCGGGGGAGAGACCCAGTACTTC	CASSDPGGSGGETQYF
TRBD1	TRBV24-1	few	TRBJ2-2	TGTGCCACCAGACCGGGACAGGGGTACACCGGGGAGCTGTTTTTT	CATRPGQGYTGELFF
TRBD1	TRBV28	-	TRBJ1-2	TGTGCCAGCAGTGCCGGGACAGGCCCCTATGGCTACACCTTC	CASSAGTGPYGYTF
TRBD1	TRBV4-2	-	TRBJ1-5	TGTGCCAGCAGCCAAGATCTAGAGGGGGCGGGTGGTCAGCCCCAGCATTTT	CASSQDLEGAGGQPQHF
-	TRBV18	-	TRBJ2-1	TGTGCCAGCTCACCGCTACAGGGCAATGAGCAGTTCTTC	CASSPLQGNEQFF
TRBD2	TRBV7-2	-	TRBJ2-7	TGTGCCAGCCGGGGGGGGACGGGATACTACGAGCAGTACTTC	CASRGGTGYYEQYF
-	TRBV11-2	-	TRBJ2-2	TGTGCCAGCAGCTTAGTCGTCGCCGGGGAGCTGTTTTTT	CASSLVVAGELFF
TRBD1	TRBV7-2	-	TRBJ1-1	TGTGCCAGCAGCCCGGGACAGGGGGCCACTGAAGCTTTCTTT	CASSPGQGATEAFF
-	TRBV6-5	-	TRBJ1-2	TGTGCCAGCAGTTATGGTCAGGGCCTCTATGGCTACACCTTC	CASSYGQGLYGYTF
-	TRBV5-1	-	TRBJ2-7	TGCGCCAGCAGCGAGGTGGGGGGTTCGGCCTACGAGCAGTACTTC	CASSEVGGSAYEQYF
-	TRBV4-3	-	TRBJ1-5	TGCGCCAGCAGCCAAGGAGTTTGGGACCAGCCCCAGCATTTT	CASSQGVWDQPQHF
-	TRBV3-1/TRBV3-2	-	TRBJ1-1	TGTGCCAGCAGCCCCCGGCGGGTGTACACTGAAGCTTTCTTT	CASSPRRVYTEAFF
-	TRBV6-2/TRBV6-3	-	TRBJ2-1	TGTGCCAGCAGTTATGGACCCGGGTCCCCCAATGAGCAGTTCTTC	CASSYGPGSPNEQFF
-	TRBV2	-	TRBJ1-2	TGTGCCAGTGGGACCGAGGTTGTGTGGGGCTACACCTTC	CASGTEVVWGYTF
TRBD1	TRBV18	-	TRBJ1-6	TGTGCCAGCTCACCACTGGACAGGGATTCACCCCTCCACTTT	CASSPLDRDSPLHF
-	TRBV3-1/TRBV3-2	-	TRBJ1-1	TGTGCCACTCTTTCGGGGGGAGCTTTCTTT	CATLSGGAFF
-	TRBV29-1	few	TRBJ2-5	TGCAGCGCAGGGGGGACAGAAGAGACCCAGTACTTC	CSAGGTEETQYF
-	TRBV9	-	TRBJ2-1	TGTGCCAGCAGCGTAGGTTCCGATCGCCTCTCCTACAATGAGCAGTTCTTC	CASSVGSDRLSYNEQFF
-	TRBV23-1	once	TRBJ2-3	TGCGCCAGCAGTCAACCCAGACCTAGCACAGATACGCAGTATTTT	CASSQPRPSTDTQYF
-	TRBV6-5	-	TRBJ1-3	TGTGCCAGCAGTTCCAGTTCCTCTGGAAACACCATATATTTT	CASSSSSSGNTIYF
TRBD1	TRBV28	-	TRBJ1-5	TGTGCCAGCAGTTCCGGGACAGGGAGTAGCAATCAGCCCCAGCATTTT	CASSSGTGSSNQPQHF
-	TRBV5-1	once	TRBJ1-4	TGCGCCAGCAGCGGGACTGATAATGAAAAACTGTTTTTT	CASSGTDNEKLFF
TRBD2	TRBV4-2	-	TRBJ2-7	TGTGCCAGCAGCCAAGATCAGCTAGCGGGGGACTCCTACGAGCAGTACTTC	CASSQDQLAGDSYEQYF
-	TRBV29-1	once	TRBJ1-1	TGCAGCGGCACCCTACAGGGAATGGCTTTCTTT	CSGTLQGMAFF